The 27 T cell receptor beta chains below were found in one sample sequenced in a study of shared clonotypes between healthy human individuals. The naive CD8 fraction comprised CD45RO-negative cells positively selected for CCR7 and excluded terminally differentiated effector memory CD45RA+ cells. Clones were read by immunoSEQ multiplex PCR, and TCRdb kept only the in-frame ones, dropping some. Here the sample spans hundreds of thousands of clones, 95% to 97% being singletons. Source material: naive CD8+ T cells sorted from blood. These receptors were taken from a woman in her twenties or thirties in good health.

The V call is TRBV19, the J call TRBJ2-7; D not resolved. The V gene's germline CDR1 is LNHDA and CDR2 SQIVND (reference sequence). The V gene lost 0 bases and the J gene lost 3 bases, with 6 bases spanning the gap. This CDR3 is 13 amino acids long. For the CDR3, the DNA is TGTGCCAGTAGTATAGAGTCAGGCTACGAGCAGTACTTC. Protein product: CASSIESGYEQYF.

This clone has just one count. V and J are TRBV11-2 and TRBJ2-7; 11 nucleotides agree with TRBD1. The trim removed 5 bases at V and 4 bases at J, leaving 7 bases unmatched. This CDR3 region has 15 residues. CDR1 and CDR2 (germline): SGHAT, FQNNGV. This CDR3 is CASSGRTGGKYEQYF. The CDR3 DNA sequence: TGTGCCAGCAGCGGAAGGACAGGGGGCAAGTACGAGCAGTACTTC.

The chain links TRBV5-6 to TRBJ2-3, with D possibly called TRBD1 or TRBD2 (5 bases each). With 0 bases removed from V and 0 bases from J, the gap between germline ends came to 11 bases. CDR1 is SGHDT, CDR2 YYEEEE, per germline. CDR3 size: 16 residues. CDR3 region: CASSLGVGVSTDTQYF. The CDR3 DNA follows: TGTGCCAGCAGCTTGGGTGTGGGGGTTAGCACAGATACGCAGTATTTT.

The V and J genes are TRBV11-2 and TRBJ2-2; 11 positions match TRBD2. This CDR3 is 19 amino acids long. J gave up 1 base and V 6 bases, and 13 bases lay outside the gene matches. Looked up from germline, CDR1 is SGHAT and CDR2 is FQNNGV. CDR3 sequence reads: CASRPFDDSGRENTGELFF. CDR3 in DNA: TGTGCCAGCAGGCCATTCGATGATAGCGGGAGGGAGAACACCGGGGAGCTGTTTTTT. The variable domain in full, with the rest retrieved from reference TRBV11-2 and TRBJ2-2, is EAGVAQSPRYKIIEKRQSVAFWCNPISGHATLYWYQQILGQGPKLLIQFQNNGVVDDSQLPKDRFSAERLKGVDSTLKIQPAKLEDSAVYLCASRPFDDSGRENTGELFFGEGSRLTVL.

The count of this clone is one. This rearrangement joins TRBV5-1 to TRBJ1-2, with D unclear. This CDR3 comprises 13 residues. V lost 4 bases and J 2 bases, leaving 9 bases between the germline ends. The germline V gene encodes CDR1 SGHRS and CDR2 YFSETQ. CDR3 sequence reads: CASSKTGNYGYTF. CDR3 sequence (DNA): TGCGCCAGCAGCAAGACGGGGAACTATGGCTACACCTTC.

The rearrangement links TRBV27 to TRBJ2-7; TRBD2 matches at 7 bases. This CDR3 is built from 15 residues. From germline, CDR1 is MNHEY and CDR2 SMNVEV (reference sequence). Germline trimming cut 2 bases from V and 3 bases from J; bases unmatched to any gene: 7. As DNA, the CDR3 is TGTGCCAGCAGTTTAATAGCGGGTACTAACTACGAGCAGTACTTC. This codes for CASSLIAGTNYEQYF.

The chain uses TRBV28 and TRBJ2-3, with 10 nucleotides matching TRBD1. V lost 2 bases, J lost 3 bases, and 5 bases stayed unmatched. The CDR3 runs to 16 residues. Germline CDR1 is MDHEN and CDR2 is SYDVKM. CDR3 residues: CASSLAGTGVTDTQYF. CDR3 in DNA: TGTGCCAGCAGTTTAGCCGGGACAGGGGTAACAGATACGCAGTATTTT.

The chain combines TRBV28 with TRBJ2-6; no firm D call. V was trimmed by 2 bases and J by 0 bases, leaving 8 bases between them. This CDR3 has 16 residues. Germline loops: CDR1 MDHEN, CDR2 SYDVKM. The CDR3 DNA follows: TGTGCCAGCAGTTTAGGGGTACACTCTGGGGCCAACGTCCTGACTTTC. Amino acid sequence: CASSLGVHSGANVLTF.

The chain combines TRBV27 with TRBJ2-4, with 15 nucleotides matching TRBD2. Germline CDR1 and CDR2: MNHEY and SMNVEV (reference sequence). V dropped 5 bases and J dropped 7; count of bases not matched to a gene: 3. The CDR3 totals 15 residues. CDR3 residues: CASSPGTSGRNIQYF. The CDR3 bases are TGTGCCAGCAGTCCTGGGACTAGCGGGAGGAACATTCAGTACTTC.

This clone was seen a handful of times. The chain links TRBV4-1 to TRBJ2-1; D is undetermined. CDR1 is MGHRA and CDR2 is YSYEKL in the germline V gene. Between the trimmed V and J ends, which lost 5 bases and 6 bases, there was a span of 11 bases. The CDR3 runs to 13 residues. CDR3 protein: CASSSLSPNEQFF. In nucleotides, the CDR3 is TGCGCCAGCAGCTCCCTTAGTCCCAATGAGCAGTTCTTC.

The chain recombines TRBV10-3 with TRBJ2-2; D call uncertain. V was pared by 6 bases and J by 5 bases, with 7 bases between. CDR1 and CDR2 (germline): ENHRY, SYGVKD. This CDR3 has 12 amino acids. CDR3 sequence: CAIRVGTGELFF. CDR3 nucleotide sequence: TGTGCCATCAGGGTGGGTACCGGGGAGCTGTTTTTT.

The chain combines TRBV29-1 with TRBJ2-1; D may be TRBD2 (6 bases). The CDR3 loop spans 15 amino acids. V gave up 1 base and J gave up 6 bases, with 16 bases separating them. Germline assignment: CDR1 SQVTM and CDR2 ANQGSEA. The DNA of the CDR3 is TGCAGCGTTGAAGGCGGCCGTGGAGGGTTCAATGAGCAGTTCTTC. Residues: CSVEGGRGGFNEQFF.

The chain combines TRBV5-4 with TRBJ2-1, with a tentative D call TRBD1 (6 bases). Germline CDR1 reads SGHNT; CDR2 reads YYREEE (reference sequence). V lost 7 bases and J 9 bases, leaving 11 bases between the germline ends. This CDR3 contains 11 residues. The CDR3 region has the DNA TGTGCCAGCGGAACAGGGTTTGAGCAGTTCTTC. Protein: CASGTGFEQFF.

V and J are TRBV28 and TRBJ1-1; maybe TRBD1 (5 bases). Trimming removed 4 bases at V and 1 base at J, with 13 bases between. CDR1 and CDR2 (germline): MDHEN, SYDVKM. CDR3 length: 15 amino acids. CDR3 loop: CASSSSRDGNTEAFF. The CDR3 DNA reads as TGTGCCAGCAGTTCATCCAGGGACGGGAACACTGAAGCTTTCTTT.

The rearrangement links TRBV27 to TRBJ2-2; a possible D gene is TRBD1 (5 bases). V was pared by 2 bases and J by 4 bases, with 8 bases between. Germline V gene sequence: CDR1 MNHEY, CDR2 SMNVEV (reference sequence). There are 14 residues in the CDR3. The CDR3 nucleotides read TGTGCCAGCAGTTTAACGCAGGGCACCGGGGAGCTGTTTTTT. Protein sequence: CASSLTQGTGELFF.

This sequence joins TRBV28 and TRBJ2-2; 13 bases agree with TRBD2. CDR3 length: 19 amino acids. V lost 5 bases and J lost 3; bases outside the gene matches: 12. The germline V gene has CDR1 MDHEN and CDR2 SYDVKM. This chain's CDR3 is CASSAGTSGKARYTGELFF. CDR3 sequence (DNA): TGTGCCAGCAGTGCCGGGACTAGCGGGAAGGCTAGGTACACCGGGGAGCTGTTTTTT.

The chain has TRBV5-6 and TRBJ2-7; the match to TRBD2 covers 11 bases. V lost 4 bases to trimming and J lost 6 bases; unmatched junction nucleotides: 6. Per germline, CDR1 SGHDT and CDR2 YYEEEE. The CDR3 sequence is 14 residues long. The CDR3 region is CASSMTSGKGEQYF. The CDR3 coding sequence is TGTGCCAGCAGCATGACTAGCGGGAAAGGCGAGCAGTACTTC.

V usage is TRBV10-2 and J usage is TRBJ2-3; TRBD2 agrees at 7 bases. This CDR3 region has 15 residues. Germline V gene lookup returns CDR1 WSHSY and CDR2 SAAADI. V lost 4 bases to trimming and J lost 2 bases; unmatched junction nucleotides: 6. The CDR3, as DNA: TGCGCCAGCAGTGTGTCGGGAGGTAACACAGATACGCAGTATTTT. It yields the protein CASSVSGGNTDTQYF.

CDR3 region: CASSLHRDSPSYNEQFF. The CDR3 region has the DNA TGCGCCAGCAGCCTACACCGGGACTCCCCTTCCTACAATGAGCAGTTCTTC. The rearrangement joins TRBV4-1 to TRBJ2-1, with D tentatively TRBD2 (6 bases). From germline, CDR1 is MGHRA and CDR2 YSYEKL. The ends were cut back, 4 bases at V and 1 base at J, with 17 bases in the middle. This CDR3 contains 17 residues.

CDR3 region: CASSITQNEGYTF. In DNA form, the CDR3 reads TGTGCCAGTAGTATCACACAGAATGAAGGCTACACCTTC. The chain employs TRBV19 and TRBJ1-2; D gene unclear. Germline assignment: CDR1 LNHDA and CDR2 SQIVND (reference sequence). V lost 3 bases, J lost 8 bases, and 13 bases lay in between. This CDR3 has 13 amino acids.

DNA of the CDR3: TGTGCCAGTAGTTTCGGATCCGGGTACGAGCAGTACTTC. Translation gives CASSFGSGYEQYF. The chain joins TRBV19 to TRBJ2-7; D uncertain. Germline V gene sequence: CDR1 LNHDA, CDR2 SQIVND (reference sequence). The CDR3 has 13 residues. Trimming cost V 5 bases and J 4 bases, with 12 bases left between them.

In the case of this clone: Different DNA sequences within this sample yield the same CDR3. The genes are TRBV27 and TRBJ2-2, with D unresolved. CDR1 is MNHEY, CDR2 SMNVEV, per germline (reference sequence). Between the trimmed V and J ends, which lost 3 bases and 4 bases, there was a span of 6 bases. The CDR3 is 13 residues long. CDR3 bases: TGTGCCAGCAGTTTGTCGGTCACCGGGGAGCTGTTTTTT. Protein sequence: CASSLSVTGELFF.

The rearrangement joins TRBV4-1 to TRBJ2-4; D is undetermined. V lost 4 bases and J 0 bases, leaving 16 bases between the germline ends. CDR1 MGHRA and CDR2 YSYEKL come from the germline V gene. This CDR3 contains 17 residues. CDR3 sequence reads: CASSPDPLNEAKNIQYF. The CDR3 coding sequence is TGCGCCAGCAGCCCAGACCCTCTGAACGAAGCCAAAAACATTCAGTACTTC.

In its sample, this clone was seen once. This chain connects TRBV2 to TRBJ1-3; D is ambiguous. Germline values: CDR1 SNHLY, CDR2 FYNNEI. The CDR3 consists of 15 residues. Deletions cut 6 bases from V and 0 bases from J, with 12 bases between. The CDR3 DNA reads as TGTGCCAGCAGAGACTATGGGGACTCTGGAAACACCATATATTTT. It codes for CASRDYGDSGNTIYF.

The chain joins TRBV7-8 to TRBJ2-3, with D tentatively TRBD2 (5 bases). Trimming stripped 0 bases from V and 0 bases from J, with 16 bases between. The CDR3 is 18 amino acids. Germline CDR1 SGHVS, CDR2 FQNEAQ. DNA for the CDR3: TGTGCCAGCAGCTTAGCGCATCGGGGATCCGAGAGCACAGATACGCAGTATTTT. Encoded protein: CASSLAHRGSESTDTQYF.

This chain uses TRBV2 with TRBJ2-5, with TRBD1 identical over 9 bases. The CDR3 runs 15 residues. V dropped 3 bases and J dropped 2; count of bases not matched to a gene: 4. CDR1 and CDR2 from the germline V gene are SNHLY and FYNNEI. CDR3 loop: CASSDFGQGQETQYF. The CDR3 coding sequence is TGTGCCAGCAGTGATTTTGGACAGGGGCAAGAGACCCAGTACTTC.

CDR3 in DNA: TGTGCCAGCAGCTTAGAGGTGGGGGAGACCTACGAGCAGTACTTC. It is translated as CASSLEVGETYEQYF. V gene TRBV11-2 combines with J gene TRBJ2-7, with D perhaps being TRBD1 or TRBD2 (5 bases each). CDR1 SGHAT and CDR2 FQNNGV come from the germline V gene. The ends were cut back, 0 bases at V and 2 bases at J, with 11 bases in the middle. The CDR3 spans 15 residues.